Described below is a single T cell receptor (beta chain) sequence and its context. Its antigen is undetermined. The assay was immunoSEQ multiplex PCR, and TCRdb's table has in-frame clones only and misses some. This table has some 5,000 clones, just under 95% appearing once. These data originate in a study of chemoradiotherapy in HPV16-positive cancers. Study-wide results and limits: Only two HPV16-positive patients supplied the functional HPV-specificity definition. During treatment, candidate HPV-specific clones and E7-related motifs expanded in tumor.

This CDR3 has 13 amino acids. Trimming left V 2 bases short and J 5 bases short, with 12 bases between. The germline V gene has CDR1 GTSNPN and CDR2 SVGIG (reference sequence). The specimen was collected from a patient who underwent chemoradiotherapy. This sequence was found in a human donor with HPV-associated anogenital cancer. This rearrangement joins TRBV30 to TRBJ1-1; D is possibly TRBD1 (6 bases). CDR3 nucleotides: TGTGCCTGGAGTCGCCAGGGGAGGACTGAAGCTTTCTTT. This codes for CAWSRQGRTEAFF.